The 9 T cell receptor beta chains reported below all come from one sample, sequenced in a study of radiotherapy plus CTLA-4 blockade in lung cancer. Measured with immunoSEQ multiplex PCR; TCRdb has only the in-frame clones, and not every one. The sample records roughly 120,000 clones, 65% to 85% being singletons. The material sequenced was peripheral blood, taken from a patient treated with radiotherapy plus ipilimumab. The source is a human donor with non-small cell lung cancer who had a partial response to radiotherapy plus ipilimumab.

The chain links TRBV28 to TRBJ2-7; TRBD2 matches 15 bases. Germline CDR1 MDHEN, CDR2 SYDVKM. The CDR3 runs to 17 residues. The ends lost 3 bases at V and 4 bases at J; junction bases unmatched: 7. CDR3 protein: CASSFGGTSGRLYEQYF. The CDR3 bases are TGTGCCAGCAGTTTTGGGGGGACTAGCGGGAGGTTATACGAGCAGTACTTC.

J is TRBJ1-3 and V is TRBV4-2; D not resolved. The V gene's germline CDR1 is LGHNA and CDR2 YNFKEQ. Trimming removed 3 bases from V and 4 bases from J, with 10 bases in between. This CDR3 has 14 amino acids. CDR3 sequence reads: CASSHREVGNTIYF. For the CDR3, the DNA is TGTGCCAGCAGCCATCGGGAAGTCGGAAACACCATATATTTT.

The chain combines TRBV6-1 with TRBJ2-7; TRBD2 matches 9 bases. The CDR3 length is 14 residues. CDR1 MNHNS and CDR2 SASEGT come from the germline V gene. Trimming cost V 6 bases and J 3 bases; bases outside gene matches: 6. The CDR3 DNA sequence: TGTGCCAGCAGCCTTATTAGCGGGAGCTACGAGCAGTACTTC. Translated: CASSLISGSYEQYF.

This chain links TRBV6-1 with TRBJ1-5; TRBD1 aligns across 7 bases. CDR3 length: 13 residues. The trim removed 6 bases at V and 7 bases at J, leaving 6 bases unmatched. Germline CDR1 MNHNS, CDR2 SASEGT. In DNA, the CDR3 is TGTGCCAGCAGGGAGGGGGCCGGGCAGCCCCAGCATTTT. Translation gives CASREGAGQPQHF.

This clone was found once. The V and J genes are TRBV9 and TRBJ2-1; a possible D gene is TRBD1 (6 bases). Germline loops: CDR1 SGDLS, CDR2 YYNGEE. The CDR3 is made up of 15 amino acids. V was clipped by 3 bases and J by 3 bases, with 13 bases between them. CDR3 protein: CASSGGQRIYNEQFF. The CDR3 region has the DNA TGTGCCAGCAGCGGGGGACAACGGATCTACAATGAGCAGTTCTTC. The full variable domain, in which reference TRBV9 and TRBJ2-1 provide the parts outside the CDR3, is DSGVTQTPKHLITATGQRVTLRCSPRSGDLSVYWYQQSLDQGLQFLIQYYNGEERAKGNILERFSAQQFPDLHSELNLSSLELGDSALYFCASSGGQRIYNEQFFGPGTRLTVL.

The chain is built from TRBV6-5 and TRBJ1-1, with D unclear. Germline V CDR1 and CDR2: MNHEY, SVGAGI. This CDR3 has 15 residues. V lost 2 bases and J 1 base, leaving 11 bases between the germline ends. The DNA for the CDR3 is TGTGCCAGCAGTTACCGGTGGTCAGGGAACACTGAAGCTTTCTTT. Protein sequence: CASSYRWSGNTEAFF.

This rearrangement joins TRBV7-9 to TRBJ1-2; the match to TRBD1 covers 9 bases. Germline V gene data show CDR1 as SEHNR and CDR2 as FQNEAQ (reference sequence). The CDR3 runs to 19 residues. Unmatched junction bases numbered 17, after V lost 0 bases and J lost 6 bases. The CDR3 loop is CASSLAGTGRFMRLDGYTF. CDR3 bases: TGTGCCAGCAGCTTAGCGGGGACAGGGCGGTTCATGAGGTTGGATGGCTACACCTTC. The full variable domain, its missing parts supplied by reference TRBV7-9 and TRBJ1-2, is DTGVSQNPRHKITKRGQNVTFRCDPISEHNRLYWYRQTLGQGPEFLTYFQNEAQLEKSRLLSDRFSAERPKGSFSTLEIQRTEQGDSAMYLCASSLAGTGRFMRLDGYTFGSGTRLTVV.

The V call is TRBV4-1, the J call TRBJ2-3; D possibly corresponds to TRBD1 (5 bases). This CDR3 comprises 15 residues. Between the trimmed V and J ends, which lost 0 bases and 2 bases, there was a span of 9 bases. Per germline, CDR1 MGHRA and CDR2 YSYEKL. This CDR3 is CASSQEGPDTDTQYF. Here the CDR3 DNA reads TGCGCCAGCAGCCAAGAGGGGCCCGACACAGATACGCAGTATTTT.

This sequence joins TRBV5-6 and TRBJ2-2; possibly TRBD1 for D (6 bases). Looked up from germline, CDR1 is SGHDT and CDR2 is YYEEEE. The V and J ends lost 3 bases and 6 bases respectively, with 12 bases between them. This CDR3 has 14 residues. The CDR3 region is CASSSVQGPGELFF. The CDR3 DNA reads TGTGCCAGCAGCTCCGTCCAGGGGCCCGGGGAGCTGTTTTTT. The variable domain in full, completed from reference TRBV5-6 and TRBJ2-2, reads DAGVTQSPTHLIKTRGQQVTLRCSPKSGHDTVSWYQQALGQGPQFIFQYYEEEERQRGNFPDRFSGHQFPNYSSELNVNALLLGDSALYLCASSSVQGPGELFFGEGSRLTVL.